This T cell receptor beta chain appears in the sequencing data of a study of blood T cell repertoires in COVID-19. About the study: Samples of COVID-19 (acute and convalescent) were obtained from the United States, Italy and Spain. PBMCs, B-cell-depleted T cells, or T cells were the source of the cDNA or gDNA that made up the material.

Germline loops: CDR1 SGHRS, CDR2 YFSETQ. This CDR3 contains 14 residues. The germline V and J ends were trimmed by 4 bases and 0 bases, with 8 bases remaining between them. The method was immunoSEQ multiplex PCR; TCRdb's version includes in-frame clones alone and lacks a portion of them. The sample lists under 60,000 clones, 75% to 95% occurring once. The source is a man in his fifties or sixties with active COVID-19. V gene TRBV5-1 combines with J gene TRBJ2-1; D call uncertain. The specimen sequenced was peripheral blood. CDR3 DNA sequence: TGCGCCAGCAGCCCTTCGTCCTCCTACAATGAGCAGTTCTTC. It specifies CASSPSSSYNEQFF.